A single sample gave rise to the 5 T cell receptor beta chains below, sequenced in a study of regulatory T cells in long-lasting Graves disease. Time point here: persistent/refractory GD, antithyroid drugs over 5 years with positive TRAb. PBMCs were the source of the RNA used for TCR sequencing. For TCR beta, libraries came from iRepertoire HTBI primers and Arm-PCR of CDR3 regions. TCRdb re-derived calls from the multiplex PCR reads in MiXCR, one entry per CDR3 protein. The table lists 350,000 to 450,000 distinct CDR3 sequences, about 23% of them singletons, with under 35% in the top ten. The sequenced sample was peripheral blood mononuclear cells (PBMCs), obtained when the disease was refractory, from a patient treated with antithyroid drugs. Source of these receptors: a woman aged 40 to 50 with Graves disease.

This clonotype was picked up many times. The rearrangement joins TRBV12-3 or TRBV12-4 to TRBJ1-2; TRBD1 agrees at 7 bases. V lost 8 bases, J lost 0 bases, and 9 bases stayed unmatched. The CDR3 contains 15 residues. The CDR3 DNA reads TGTGCCAGCGGGGACCCTGGGACAGCTAACTATGGCTACACCTTC. Amino acids: CASGDPGTANYGYTF.

This clonotype was detected ten times or more. V and J are TRBV6-1 and TRBJ1-1, with unresolved D. This CDR3 has 16 amino acids. Germline V gene data show CDR1 as MNHNS and CDR2 as SASEGT. Trimming took off 5 bases at V and 4 bases at J, with 20 bases between the two ends. CDR3 in amino acids: CASSPKTGLYGTEAFF. For the CDR3, the DNA is TGTGCCAGCAGTCCAAAGACGGGCCTTTATGGCACTGAAGCTTTCTTT.

In DNA form, the CDR3 reads TGTGCCAGCAGCCAAGATAGGCAGTTTACCACCCTTTCTATTGGCTACACCTTC. Its protein product is CASSQDRQFTTLSIGYTF. The chain recombines TRBV3-1 with TRBJ1-2; D is unclear. Germline CDR1 LGHDT, CDR2 YNNKEL (reference sequence). CDR3 length equals 18 residues. V was trimmed by 0 bases and J by 7 bases, leaving 24 bases between them.

The count of this clonotype is one. The V gene is TRBV28, the J gene TRBJ2-3; no definite D call. Germline V gene lookup returns CDR1 MDHEN and CDR2 SYDVKM. The CDR3 is 14 amino acids. Trimming pared 5 bases from V and 4 bases from J, leaving 13 bases between. The CDR3 sequence: CASSTLEWSDTQYF. DNA for the CDR3: TGTGCCAGCAGTACCCTGGAGTGGTCAGATACGCAGTATTTT.

This clonotype was counted ten times or more. The chain uses TRBV12-3 or TRBV12-4 and TRBJ2-5; unclear D gene. Trimming left V 3 bases short and J 5 bases short, with 4 bases between. The CDR3 covers 11 residues. CDR3 sequence reads: CASSLFETQYF. CDR3 DNA sequence: TGTGCCAGCAGTTTGTTCGAGACCCAGTACTTC.